This entry lists 16 T cell receptor beta chains sequenced from one sample in a study of CD8+ T cells in alopecia areata. The treatment was: oral pan-JAK inhibitor, 5-10 mg twice daily. RNA was isolated and reverse transcribed to cDNA, the sequencing template. TCRdb's copy holds only in-frame clones and misses some; the assay was immunoSEQ multiplex PCR. The sample consists of more than 95,000 clones, over 55% of them appearing once. The material was CD4+ T cells sorted from blood, obtained at week 4, from a patient treated with tofacitinib. The receptor set was obtained from a human donor with alopecia areata.

The chain joins TRBV4-1 to TRBJ2-1; D possibly corresponds to TRBD2 (5 bases). Germline CDR1 and CDR2: MGHRA and YSYEKL. There are 17 residues in the CDR3. V was pared by 3 bases and J by 2 bases, with 17 bases between. This chain's CDR3 is CASSHGGTRFTYNEQFF. CDR3 DNA: TGCGCCAGCAGCCACGGAGGTACTAGGTTCACCTACAATGAGCAGTTCTTC.

The rearrangement joins TRBV5-4 to TRBJ2-5; TRBD1 might be the D (5 bases). Germline CDR1 and CDR2: SGHNT and YYREEE (reference sequence). Trimming removed 4 bases at V and 0 bases at J, with 13 bases between. This CDR3 is 15 amino acids long. The chain's CDR3 is CASSPQTEYQETQYF. The CDR3 DNA reads TGTGCCAGCAGCCCACAGACAGAGTACCAAGAGACCCAGTACTTC.

CDR3 amino acids: CASSLEWGEKYF. CDR3 sequence (DNA): TGCGCCAGCAGCTTGGAATGGGGGGAGAAGTACTTC. The chain couples TRBV5-1 to TRBJ2-7, with D perhaps TRBD2 (6 bases). There are 12 residues in the CDR3. Germline V gene data show CDR1 as SGHRS and CDR2 as YFSETQ. V was trimmed by 0 bases and J by 11 bases, leaving 12 bases between them.

V is TRBV27 and J is TRBJ2-7; the match to TRBD1 covers 11 bases. The CDR3 totals 14 residues. CDR1 is MNHEY, CDR2 SMNVEV, per germline (reference sequence). The V and J ends lost 4 bases and 3 bases, in that order; junction bases with no gene match: 2. Written as DNA, the CDR3 is TGTGCCAGCAGTTGGACAGGGGGCGGCTACGAGCAGTACTTC. As protein: CASSWTGGGYEQYF.

This clone was seen just once. The chain combines TRBV30 with TRBJ2-1; D may be TRBD1 or TRBD2 (5 bases each). Germline V gives CDR1 GTSNPN, CDR2 SVGIG (reference sequence). V was trimmed by 4 bases and J by 10 bases, leaving 17 bases between them. The CDR3 is 13 amino acids. The chain's CDR3 is CAWTGTPMLEQFF. The CDR3 DNA sequence: TGTGCCTGGACCGGGACCCCCATGCTGGAGCAGTTCTTC.

This clone showed up just a few times. J is TRBJ2-5 and V is TRBV5-1, with 10 bases matching TRBD2. With 0 bases clipped from V and 0 bases from J, the junction kept 2 bases outside the gene matches. CDR1 is SGHRS, CDR2 YFSETQ, per germline. This CDR3 has 16 amino acids. The chain's CDR3 is CASSLVLAGNQETQYF. The CDR3, as DNA: TGCGCCAGCAGCTTGGTACTAGCGGGAAACCAAGAGACCCAGTACTTC. Variable domain in full (rest from reference TRBV5-1 and TRBJ2-5): KAGVTQTPRYLIKTRGQQVTLSCSPISGHRSVSWYQQTPGQGLQFLFEYFSETQRNKGNFPGRFSGRQFSNSRSEMNVSTLELGDSALYLCASSLVLAGNQETQYFGPGTRLLVL.

This clone was counted between two and nine times. This rearrangement joins TRBV27 to TRBJ2-2; D unresolved. CDR1 MNHEY and CDR2 SMNVEV come from the germline V gene (reference sequence). The CDR3 is made up of 13 amino acids. V was pared by 2 bases and J by 4 bases, with 5 bases between. DNA of the CDR3: TGTGCCAGCAGTTTACGAAGCACCGGGGAGCTGTTTTTT. This codes for CASSLRSTGELFF.

V and J are TRBV18 and TRBJ1-2; D is ambiguous. Per germline, CDR1 KGHSH and CDR2 LQKENI. This CDR3 spans 12 amino acids. V lost 3 bases and J 7 bases, leaving 9 bases between the germline ends. The CDR3 nucleotides read TGTGCCAGCTCACCCGTCGAGCTTGGCTACACCTTC. Translated, it gives CASSPVELGYTF.

Concerning this clone itself: One end of the junction fails to match germline, which may point to a read error. The chain carries TRBV11-2 and TRBJ2-7; D not resolved. This CDR3 has 11 amino acids. Per the germline V gene, CDR1 is SGHAT and CDR2 is FQNNGV. The CDR3 spells CASSLDSAREF. CDR3 nucleotide sequence: TGTGCCAGCAGCTTAGACTCGGCGAGAGAGTTC.

This clone has more than one count but fewer than ten. V is TRBV5-4 and J is TRBJ2-5; the D gene could be TRBD1 or TRBD2 (5 bases each). Germline V gives CDR1 SGHNT, CDR2 YYREEE (reference sequence). CDR3 length equals 13 residues. V was shortened by 3 bases and J by 8 bases, with 14 bases between the two germline ends. The CDR3 loop is CASSWDGPGTQYF. The CDR3 DNA sequence: TGTGCCAGCAGCTGGGACGGGCCGGGTACCCAGTACTTC.

J is TRBJ2-5 and V is TRBV7-2; TRBD2 matches 9 bases. Germline loops: CDR1 SGHTA, CDR2 FQGNSA. The CDR3 is 15 amino acids. V shed 3 bases, J shed 2 bases, and the junction held 4 bases outside the gene matches. CDR3 DNA: TGTGCCAGCAGCTTTCCAGCGGGGGGTCAAGAGACCCAGTACTTC. This codes for CASSFPAGGQETQYF.

This clone was detected a few times. This chain connects TRBV25-1 to TRBJ2-7, with 9 bases lining up with TRBD1. After removal of 6 bases from V and 1 base from J, the junction contained 7 bases not matched to a gene. CDR1 and CDR2 from the germline V gene are MGHDK and SYGVNS. The CDR3 consists of 15 residues. The CDR3 protein is CASSPTGGLSYEQYF. The CDR3 region has the DNA TGTGCCAGCAGCCCAACAGGGGGCCTGTCCTACGAGCAGTACTTC.

This clone was detected only a few times. The CDR3 loop is CAWSVRDHQPQHF. The DNA for the CDR3 is TGTGCCTGGAGTGTAAGGGACCATCAGCCCCAGCATTTT. The J gene is TRBJ1-5, the V gene TRBV30, with D possibly being TRBD1 (5 bases). Trimming removed 0 bases from V and 5 bases from J, with 8 bases in between. CDR1 GTSNPN and CDR2 SVGIG come from the germline V gene (reference sequence). The CDR3 is made up of 13 amino acids.

The genes are TRBV13 and TRBJ2-7, with 9 bases identical to TRBD2. V lost 5 bases, J lost 0 bases, and 8 bases stayed unmatched. This CDR3 spans 16 amino acids. The germline gives CDR1 PRHDT, CDR2 FYEKMQ (reference sequence). The CDR3 region has the DNA TGTGCCAGCAGCCCTTACTTAGCGGGGGACTCCTACGAGCAGTACTTC. Its translation is CASSPYLAGDSYEQYF.

V usage is TRBV6-5 and J usage is TRBJ2-5; 10 bases are a match to TRBD1. V gave up 2 bases and J gave up 4 bases; unmatched junction bases: 7. The germline gives CDR1 MNHEY, CDR2 SVGAGI. The CDR3 length is 16 residues. CDR3 bases: TGTGCCAGCAGTTACGGGACAGGGGTCATGGGAGAGACCCAGTACTTC. Its translation: CASSYGTGVMGETQYF.

The chain recombines TRBV7-2 with TRBJ2-5; 9 bases map to TRBD2. Germline-derived CDR1 and CDR2 are SGHTA and FQGNSA. The CDR3 length is 15 residues. The junction had 7 bases not matched to a gene; V was cut back by 4 bases and J by 4 bases. As DNA, the CDR3 is TGTGCCAGCAGCTCCAAGAGCGGGGGGCGAGAGACCCAGTACTTC. Its protein product is CASSSKSGGRETQYF. The full variable domain, its missing parts supplied by reference TRBV7-2 and TRBJ2-5, is GAGVSQSPSNKVTEKGKDVELRCDPISGHTALYWYRQSLGQGLEFLIYFQGNSAPDKSGLPSDRFSAERTGGSVSTLTIQRTQQEDSAVYLCASSSKSGGRETQYFGPGTRLLVL.